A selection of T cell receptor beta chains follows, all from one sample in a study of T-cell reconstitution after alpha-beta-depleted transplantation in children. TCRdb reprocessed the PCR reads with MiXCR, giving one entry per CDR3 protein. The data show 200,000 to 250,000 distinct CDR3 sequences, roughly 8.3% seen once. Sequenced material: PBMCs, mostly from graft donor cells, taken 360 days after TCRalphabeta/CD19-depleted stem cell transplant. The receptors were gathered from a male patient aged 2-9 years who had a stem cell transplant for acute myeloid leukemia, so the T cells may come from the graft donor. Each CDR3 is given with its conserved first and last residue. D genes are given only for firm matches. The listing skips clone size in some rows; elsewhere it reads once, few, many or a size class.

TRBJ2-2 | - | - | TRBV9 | TGTGCCAGCACCGTCGGAGCCGCGAACACCGGGGAGCTGTTTTTT | CASTVGAANTGELFF
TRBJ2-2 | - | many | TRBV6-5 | TGTGCCAGCAGTTACTCGACCGGGGAGCTGTTTTTT | CASSYSTGELFF
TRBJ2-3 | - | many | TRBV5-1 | TGCGCCAGCAGCCTAGGGGGTCGGAAGTTCAGCACAGATACGCAGTATTTT | CASSLGGRKFSTDTQYF
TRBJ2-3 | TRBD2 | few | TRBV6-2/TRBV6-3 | TGTGCCAGCAGTTACGGCCTGACTAGCGGATCAGATACGCAGTATTTT | CASSYGLTSGSDTQYF
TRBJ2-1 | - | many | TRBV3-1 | TGTGCCAGCAGCCAAGGACGATACAATGAGCAGTTCTTC | CASSQGRYNEQFF
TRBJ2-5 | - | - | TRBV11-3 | TGTGCCAGCAGCCATCGACAGAGCCAAGAGACCCAGTACTTC | CASSHRQSQETQYF
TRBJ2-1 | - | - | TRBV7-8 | TGTGCCAGCAGCTTAGACAGTGGGGCCTATTCAGAGGGGCAGTTCTTC | CASSLDSGAYSEGQFF
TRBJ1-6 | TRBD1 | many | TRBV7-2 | TGTGCCAGCAGCTTACAGGGGGCCGGTTCACCCCTCCACTTT | CASSLQGAGSPLHF
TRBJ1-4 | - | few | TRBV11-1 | TGTGCCAGCAGCTTACCTCCCGGGCAGGCCGGGGCGTGGAAACTGTTTTTT | CASSLPPGQAGAWKLFF
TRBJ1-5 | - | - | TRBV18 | TGTGCCAGCTCACCATGGCCGGGCCTCCCCCAGCATTTT | CASSPWPGLPQHF
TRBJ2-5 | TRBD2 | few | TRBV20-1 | TGCAGTGCTAGAAAGCTAGCGGAATACCAAGAGACCCAGTACTTC | CSARKLAEYQETQYF
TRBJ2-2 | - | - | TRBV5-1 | TGCGCCAGCAGCTTCGCCCGGGCGGGGAGTAACACCGGGGAGCTGTTTTTT | CASSFARAGSNTGELFF
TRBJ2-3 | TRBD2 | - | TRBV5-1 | TGCGCCAGCAGCTTGGGGGTAGCGGGAAGCGGAGATACGCAGTATTTT | CASSLGVAGSGDTQYF
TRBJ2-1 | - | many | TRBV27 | TGTGCCAGCAGTCCCCCCAGGGAGTACAATGAGCAGTTCTTC | CASSPPREYNEQFF
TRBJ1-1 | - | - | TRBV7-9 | TGTGCCAGCAGCCCGCAGGTTGAAGCTTTCTTT | CASSPQVEAFF
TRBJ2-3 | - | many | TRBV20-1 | TGCACCGCTAGTGAGGGGGTGATCACAGATACGCAGTATTTT | CTASEGVITDTQYF
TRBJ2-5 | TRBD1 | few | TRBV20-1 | TGCAGTGCTAGAGAGACCCAGGGGGTAGGGGAGACCCAGTACTTC | CSARETQGVGETQYF
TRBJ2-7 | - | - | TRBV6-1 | TGTGCCAGCAGTCCTGGCCCGGACTGGACCTACGAGCAGTACTTC | CASSPGPDWTYEQYF
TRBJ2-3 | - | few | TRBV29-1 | TGCAGCTCTGACAGGGAAGGGACTAGCACAGATACGCAGTATTTT | CSSDREGTSTDTQYF
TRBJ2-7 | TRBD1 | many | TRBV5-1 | TGCGCCAGCGGGCCCGGGACAGCATCCTACGAGCAGTACTTC | CASGPGTASYEQYF
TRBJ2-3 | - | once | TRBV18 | TGTGCCAGCTCACAACGCGCAGATACGCAGTATTTT | CASSQRADTQYF
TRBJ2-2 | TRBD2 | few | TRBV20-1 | TGCAGTGCGAAATCTAGCGGGAGGGCCGGCACCGGGGAGCTGTTTTTT | CSAKSSGRAGTGELFF
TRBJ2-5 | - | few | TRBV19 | TGTGCCAGTAGTATTCTATTCCCTGGGCCCCAGTACTTC | CASSILFPGPQYF
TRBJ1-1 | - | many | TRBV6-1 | TGTGCCAGCAGTGAAACCCCGGAGGTTTTCCGGGTCGCTGAAGCTTTCTTT | CASSETPEVFRVAEAFF
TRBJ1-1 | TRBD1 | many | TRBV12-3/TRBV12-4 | TGTGCCAGCAGTTTCTCGACAGGGTGGGGCACTGAAGCTTTCTTT | CASSFSTGWGTEAFF
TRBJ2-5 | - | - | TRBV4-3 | TGCGCCAGCAGCCAGGATAGTCGGGGGACCCAGTACTTC | CASSQDSRGTQYF
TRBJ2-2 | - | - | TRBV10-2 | TGCGCCAGCAGTGAGATACGAGGGGAGCTGTTTTTT | CASSEIRGELFF
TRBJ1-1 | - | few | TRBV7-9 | TGTGCCAGCAGCCTTTCGGACGGAATGAACACTGAAGCTTTCTTT | CASSLSDGMNTEAFF
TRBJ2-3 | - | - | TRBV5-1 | TGCGCCAGCAGCTTGGGATGGTGGCCGGGAGCGGAAGATACGCAGTATTTT | CASSLGWWPGAEDTQYF
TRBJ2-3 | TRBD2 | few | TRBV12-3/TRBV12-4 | TGTGCCAGCAGTTTTGGGACTAGCGACACAGATACGCAGTATTTT | CASSFGTSDTDTQYF
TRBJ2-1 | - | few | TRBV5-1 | TGCGCCAGCAGCCTATTACATGAGCAGTTCTTC | CASSLLHEQFF
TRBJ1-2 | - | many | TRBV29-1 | TGCAGCGTTGACAGGGAAGGTGGCTACACCTTC | CSVDREGGYTF
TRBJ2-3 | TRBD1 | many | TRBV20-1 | TGCAGTGCTAGAGACGGGACAGGGTTGACAGATACGCAGTATTTT | CSARDGTGLTDTQYF
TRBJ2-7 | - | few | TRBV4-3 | TGCGCCAGCAGCCAAGATCATCATAGAGGGAGCCCAACCTACGAGCAGTACTTC | CASSQDHHRGSPTYEQYF
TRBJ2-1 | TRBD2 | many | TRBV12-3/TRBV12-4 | TGTGCCAGCAGTTGGACTAGCGGGGGGGCCCATGAGCAGTTCTTC | CASSWTSGGAHEQFF
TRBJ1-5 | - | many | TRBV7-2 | TGTGCCAGCAGCTTAGCACCCCCATGGAGCGGTCAACCCCAGCATTTT | CASSLAPPWSGQPQHF
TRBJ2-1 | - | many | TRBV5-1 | TGCGCCAGCAGCTTGGAGGTAGCGGTACCCTACAATGAGCAGTTCTTC | CASSLEVAVPYNEQFF
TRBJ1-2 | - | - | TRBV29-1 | TGCAGCGTTTCCTCCGGGACTCCTTATGGCTACACCTTC | CSVSSGTPYGYTF
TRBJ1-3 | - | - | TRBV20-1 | TGCAGTGCTAGAGATCGGCCCCGGGCCTCCTCTGGAAACACCATATATTTT | CSARDRPRASSGNTIYF
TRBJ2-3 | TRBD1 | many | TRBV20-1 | TGCAGTGCTAGAGATATGAGGGCAGCGGACAGGGATACGCAGTATTTT | CSARDMRAADRDTQYF
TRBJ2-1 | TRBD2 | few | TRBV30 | TGTGCCTGGATAAGGAGCGGGGGTTCCTACAATGAGCAGTTCTTC | CAWIRSGGSYNEQFF
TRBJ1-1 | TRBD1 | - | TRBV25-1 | TGTGCCAGCAGTCCTTGGACAGGGCACACTGAAGCTTTCTTT | CASSPWTGHTEAFF
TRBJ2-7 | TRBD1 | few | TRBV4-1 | TGCGCCAGCAGCCAAACCACCGGGACAGGCAGCTCCTACGAGCAGTACTTC | CASSQTTGTGSSYEQYF
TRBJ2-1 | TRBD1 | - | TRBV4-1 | TGCGCCAGCAGCCACGGACAGGTGTTCAATGAGCAGTTCTTC | CASSHGQVFNEQFF
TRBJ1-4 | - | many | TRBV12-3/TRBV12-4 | TGTGCCAGCAGGCCCGGGATTAATGAAAAACTGTTTTTT | CASRPGINEKLFF
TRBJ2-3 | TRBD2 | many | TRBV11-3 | TGTGCCAGCAGCCCTAGGACTAGCGGGGAGGCAGATACGCAGTATTTT | CASSPRTSGEADTQYF
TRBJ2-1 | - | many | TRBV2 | TGTGCCAGCAGTGAAGAGTCACTGGCCTACAATGAGCAGTTCTTC | CASSEESLAYNEQFF
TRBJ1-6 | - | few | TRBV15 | TGTGCCACCAGCAACCCGGCCCAAACCCGGGTTAACTTT | CATSNPAQTRVNF
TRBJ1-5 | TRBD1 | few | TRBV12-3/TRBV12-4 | TGTGCCAGCCGCCGCGCGGACAGGGATCAGCCCCAGCATTTT | CASRRADRDQPQHF
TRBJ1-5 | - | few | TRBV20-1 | TGCAGTGCTTGGATGGCAGGGAATCAGCCCCAGCATTTT | CSAWMAGNQPQHF
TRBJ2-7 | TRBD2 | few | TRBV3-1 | TGTGCCAGCAGCCAAGATTCGGGACTAGCGGGCCCGTACGTGGAGCAGTACTTC | CASSQDSGLAGPYVEQYF
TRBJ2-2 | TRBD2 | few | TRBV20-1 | TGCAGTGCTAGAGTAGCGGGAAGGTGGACCGGGGAGCTGTTTTTT | CSARVAGRWTGELFF
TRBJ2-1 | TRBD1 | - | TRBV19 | TGTGCCAGTAGTATAGTCGCGACAGGGACGTCCTACAATGAGCAGTTCTTC | CASSIVATGTSYNEQFF